This T cell receptor beta chain was sequenced for a study of PD-L1 blockade in urothelial cancer. Notes on the study in general: Tumor-linked clones in blood grew more by 3 weeks in durable-benefit patients.

The CDR3 is 16 residues long. Unmatched junction bases numbered 11, after V lost 2 bases and J lost 6 bases. Germline loops: CDR1 PRHDT, CDR2 FYEKMQ (reference sequence). TCRdb's copy holds only in-frame clones and misses some; the assay was immunoSEQ multiplex PCR. The sample lists some 110,000 clones, around 93% occurring once. The time point here: peripheral blood 6 weeks after treatment start. As regards this clone: Its cognate antigen is unknown.

Here the sequenced sample was PBMCs, taken around atezolizumab (anti-PD-L1) treatment. The receptor was derived from a man aged 55 to 70 with urothelial cancer. V usage is TRBV13 and J usage is TRBJ1-2; 8 nucleotides align to TRBD1. The chain's CDR3 is CASSLYGQGSANGYTF. Here the CDR3 DNA reads TGTGCCAGCAGCTTATATGGACAGGGTAGTGCAAATGGCTACACCTTC.